One and the same sample provided the 24 T cell receptor beta chains below, sequenced in a study of read filtering for tumor transcriptome and immune sequencing. Molecular barcoded adaptors covering alpha/delta and beta/gamma chains were used on approximately 400 ng RNA. TCRdb ran MiXCR on the reads and lists one entry per CDR3 protein. Of fewer than 90,000 distinct CDR3 sequences listed, approximately 13% are singletons. The specimen was a population of CD138-negative cells sorted from bone marrow. Receptors were obtained from a donor aged 40 or older with multiple myeloma.

As concerns this clonotype: This likely came from a read error, as a far larger clone is one base away. This chain uses TRBV12-3 or TRBV12-4 with TRBJ1-1; 7 positions agree with TRBD1. This CDR3 is 13 amino acids long. In DNA, the CDR3 is TGTGCCAGCAGGGGACAGAGTAACACTGAAGCTTCCTTT. The encoded protein is CASRGQSNTEASF.

Turning to this clonotype: Without the conserved terminal phenylalanine or tryptophan, this CDR3 likely stems from a read error. The CDR3 nucleotides read TGTGTCTGGAGTGCAGGACAGGGCGGGCAAGAGACCCAGTACATC. Translated, it gives CVWSAGQGGQETQYI. The gene calls are TRBV30 and TRBJ2-5; TRBD1 aligns across 8 bases. The CDR3 is 15 residues long. Looked up from germline, CDR1 is GTSNPN and CDR2 is SVGIG (reference sequence).

This clonotype appeared many times. The CDR3 bases are TGTGCCAGCAGCCCAGGGGACTTGAACACTGAAGCTTTCTTT. It codes for CASSPGDLNTEAFF. V usage is TRBV28 and J usage is TRBJ1-1, with D possibly matching TRBD1 (6 bases). V was cut by 6 bases and J by 0 bases, with 11 bases left in between. Per germline, CDR1 MDHEN and CDR2 SYDVKM. The CDR3 runs to 14 residues.

This clonotype was found many times. The rearrangement joins TRBV7-9 to TRBJ1-2; 7 bases are shared with TRBD1. J gave up 4 bases and V 5 bases, and 1 base lay outside the gene matches. Germline CDR1 SEHNR, CDR2 FQNEAQ (reference sequence). The CDR3 covers 12 residues. CDR3 in amino acids: CASSRTGYGYTF. DNA of the CDR3: TGTGCCAGCAGCCGGACAGGCTATGGCTACACCTTC. The full variable domain, with the rest looked up from reference TRBV7-9 and TRBJ1-2, is DTGVSQNPRHKITKRGQNVTFRCDPISEHNRLYWYRQTLGQGPEFLTYFQNEAQLEKSRLLSDRFSAERPKGSFSTLEIQRTEQGDSAMYLCASSRTGYGYTFGSGTRLTVV.

This clonotype was seen ten or more times. This chain uses TRBV29-1 with TRBJ1-1; 8 nucleotides agree with TRBD1. V shed 5 bases, J shed 6 bases, and the junction held 5 bases outside the gene matches. The CDR3 totals 12 residues. Germline V gene lookup returns CDR1 SQVTM and CDR2 ANQGSEA. For the CDR3, the DNA is TGCAGCGTTAGCGACAGGGGCTCTGAAGCTTTCTTT. Translated: CSVSDRGSEAFF. The variable domain in full, with the rest retrieved from reference TRBV29-1 and TRBJ1-1, is SAVISQKPSRDICQRGTSLTIQCQVDSQVTMMFWYRQQPGQSLTLIATANQGSEATYESGFVIDKFPISRPNLTFSTLTVSNMSPEDSSIYLCSVSDRGSEAFFGQGTRLTVV.

This clonotype was counted ten times or more. CDR3 region: CASSLGAGTEAFF. The CDR3 nucleotides are TGTGCCAGCAGCTTAGGGGCGGGGACTGAAGCTTTCTTT. The chain couples TRBV7-8 to TRBJ1-1; D unclear. Trimming took off 1 base at V and 5 bases at J, with 8 bases between the two ends. The CDR3 covers 13 residues. Germline lookup yields CDR1 SGHVS and CDR2 FQNEAQ.

This clonotype was picked up a small number of times. The V gene is TRBV5-1, the J gene TRBJ2-7, with no clear D. The V and J ends lost 4 bases and 6 bases respectively, with 20 bases between them. Germline values: CDR1 SGHRS, CDR2 YFSETQ. The CDR3 runs to 15 residues. The CDR3 sequence is CASSVGGPETSEQYF. The DNA for the CDR3 is TGCGCCAGCAGCGTCGGTGGACCCGAGACCTCCGAGCAGTACTTC.

This clonotype has a single count. A read error may be the cause here, since a much bigger clone is one base away. The genes are TRBV29-1 and TRBJ2-5; TRBD1 agrees at 7 bases. The CDR3 contains 16 residues. Germline V gene sequence: CDR1 SQVTM, CDR2 ANQGSEA. The CDR3 DNA sequence: TGCGGCGTTGAAGGGACAGCCCGAAACCTCCAAGAGACCCAGTACTTC. Protein: CGVEGTARNLQETQYF. Variable domain in full (rest from reference TRBV29-1 and TRBJ2-5): SAVISQKPSRDICQRGTSLTIQCQVDSQVTMMFWYRQQPGQSLTLIATANQGSEATYESGFVIDKFPISRPNLTFSTLTVSNMSPEDSSIYLCGVEGTARNLQETQYFGPGTRLLVL.

In this sample, this clonotype turned up many times. The chain has TRBV20-1 and TRBJ2-1; no reliable D call. The V end was cut by 2 bases, the J end by 0 bases, with 11 bases between. This CDR3 region has 15 residues. Germline-derived CDR1 and CDR2 are DFQATT and SNEGSKA (reference sequence). The CDR3 here is CSARRALASYNEQFF. The CDR3, as DNA: TGCAGTGCTAGAAGGGCATTAGCCTCCTACAATGAGCAGTTCTTC.

The genes are TRBV29-1 and TRBJ1-1; D is unclear. Trimming left V 7 bases short and J 0 bases short, with 12 bases between. The CDR3 has 13 amino acids. Germline loops: CDR1 SQVTM, CDR2 ANQGSEA. CDR3 region: CSAETTMNTEAFF. Here the CDR3 DNA reads TGCAGCGCTGAGACCACTATGAACACTGAAGCTTTCTTT.

The rearrangement joins TRBV28 to TRBJ1-6, with no clear D. Trimming stripped 1 base from V and 8 bases from J, with 9 bases between. The germline V gene has CDR1 MDHEN and CDR2 SYDVKM. The CDR3 contains 14 residues. The CDR3 region is CASSLSRADSPLHF. In nucleotides, the CDR3 is TGTGCCAGCAGTTTATCGAGGGCCGATTCACCCCTCCACTTT. The entire variable domain, with the rest obtained from reference TRBV28 and TRBJ1-6, is as follows: DVKVTQSSRYLVKRTGEKVFLECVQDMDHENMFWYRQDPGLGLRLIYFSYDVKMKEKGDIPEGYSVSREKKERFSLILESASTNQTSMYLCASSLSRADSPLHFGNGTRLTVT.

This clonotype was picked up a small number of times. The chain carries TRBV5-8 and TRBJ2-7; 8 bases fit TRBD2. Losses at the gene ends were 0 bases for V and 7 bases for J; bases not matched to a gene: 6. CDR1 is SGHTS and CDR2 is YDEGEE in the germline V gene. This CDR3 is built from 14 residues. The CDR3 DNA is TGTGCCAGCAGCTTGGGGTGGATAGCGGGAGAGCAGTACTTC. Translating it yields CASSLGWIAGEQYF.

This clonotype has at least ten counts. The genes are TRBV20-1 and TRBJ2-6; no definite D call. The germline gives CDR1 DFQATT, CDR2 SNEGSKA (reference sequence). Deletions cut 3 bases from V and 0 bases from J, with 6 bases between. The CDR3 sequence is 14 residues long. The CDR3 sequence is CSARPISGANVLTF. CDR3 nucleotides: TGCAGTGCTAGGCCGATCTCTGGGGCCAACGTCCTGACTTTC.

Remarks on this clonotype: This may come from a read error, since a much larger clone is one base off. The rearrangement joins TRBV29-1 to TRBJ2-1, with D unresolved. From germline, CDR1 is SQVTM and CDR2 ANQGSEA. CDR3 size: 11 residues. The CDR3 DNA reads as TGCAGCGTTCAACCGAGAAATGTGCAGTTCTTC. This sequence encodes CSVQPRNVQFF.

This clonotype was counted between two and nine times. The chain employs TRBV29-1 and TRBJ2-7, with no clear D. The CDR3 runs 12 residues. Between the trimmed V and J ends, which lost 5 bases and 3 bases, there was a span of 11 bases. Germline CDR1 reads SQVTM; CDR2 reads ANQGSEA. In DNA, the CDR3 is TGCAGCGTTCACAGTGAAATCTACGAGCAGTACTTC. Its translation is CSVHSEIYEQYF.

This clonotype was counted once. This chain connects TRBV7-9 to TRBJ1-2; TRBD1 matches 7 bases. Germline V gives CDR1 SEHNR, CDR2 FQNEAQ (reference sequence). The CDR3 extends over 14 amino acids. The J segment lost 5 bases and the V segment lost 1 base, leaving 4 bases of the junction unmatched. The CDR3 DNA is TGTGCCAGCAGCTTAGGGGACAGCTCTTATGGCTACACCTTC. Translation: CASSLGDSSYGYTF.

This clonotype was recorded many times. The J gene is TRBJ2-4, the V gene TRBV18, with unresolved D. Trimming removed 3 bases from V and 0 bases from J, with 12 bases in between. The CDR3 contains 16 residues. CDR1 KGHSH and CDR2 LQKENI come from the germline V gene. CDR3 nucleotides: TGTGCCAGCTCACCTCGGGCCGACTCAGCCAAAAACATTCAGTACTTC. It translates to CASSPRADSAKNIQYF.

There are a few counts of this clonotype. This may come from a read error, since a much larger clone is one base off. The V and J genes are TRBV7-3 and TRBJ1-6; 10 bases fit TRBD1. Germline V gene lookup returns CDR1 SGHTA and CDR2 FQGTGA. CDR3 size: 14 residues. The CDR3 spells CASRQGAANSPLRF. The CDR3 region has the DNA TGTGCCAGCCGACAGGGGGCTGCGAATTCACCCCTCCGCTTT.

This clonotype has ten or more counts. The V call is TRBV20-1, the J call TRBJ2-3; TRBD2 might be the D (6 bases). The germline V gene encodes CDR1 DFQATT and CDR2 SNEGSKA (reference sequence). This CDR3 spans 14 amino acids. V dropped 3 bases and J dropped 4 bases, with 14 bases sitting between them. As DNA, the CDR3 is TGCAGTGCTAGCTTTCGGGGGATTGCAGATACGCAGTATTTT. Translation gives CSASFRGIADTQYF.

In this sample, this clonotype turned up many times. The rearrangement links TRBV7-9 to TRBJ2-5; 7 bases align to TRBD2. V shed 6 bases, J shed 5 bases, and the junction held 6 bases outside the gene matches. In germline, CDR1 is SEHNR, CDR2 FQNEAQ (reference sequence). The CDR3 is 13 residues long. CDR3 protein: CASRVGGLETQYF. CDR3 nucleotide sequence: TGTGCCAGCAGAGTGGGAGGGTTGGAGACCCAGTACTTC.

Many counts were recorded for this clonotype. The chain links TRBV2 to TRBJ2-7, with a tentative D call TRBD1 (6 bases). Trimming stripped 6 bases from V and 4 bases from J, with 19 bases between. Germline V CDR1 and CDR2: SNHLY, FYNNEI. This CDR3 is built from 15 residues. CDR3 DNA sequence: TGTGCCAGCAGGAGCTGGACAGAATGGTTATACGAGCAGTACTTC. Residues: CASRSWTEWLYEQYF.

V gene TRBV7-3 combines with J gene TRBJ2-2; the match to TRBD2 covers 8 bases. Trimming cost V 4 bases and J 4 bases; bases outside gene matches: 14. CDR1 SGHTA and CDR2 FQGTGA come from the germline V gene. The CDR3 has 18 residues. The CDR3 loop reads CASSSLPGGVFGTGELFF. CDR3 nucleotide sequence: TGTGCCAGCAGCTCCCTGCCGGGGGGGGTTTTCGGCACCGGGGAGCTGTTTTTT.

This clonotype occurred a few times. A much larger clone lies a single base off, so this may be a read error. The chain carries TRBV24-1 and TRBJ2-1; D could derive from TRBD1 or TRBD2 (5 bases each). The CDR3 has 14 residues. Germline assignment: CDR1 KGHDR and CDR2 SFDVKD. The CDR3 here is CATAGDHNINGQFF. CDR3 nucleotides: TGTGCCACGGCCGGGGACCACAATATAAATGGGCAGTTCTTC.

This clonotype appeared many times. The gene calls are TRBV7-2 and TRBJ2-5; perhaps TRBD2 as D (6 bases). Between the trimmed V and J ends, which lost 1 base and 5 bases, there was a span of 17 bases. Germline loops: CDR1 SGHTA, CDR2 FQGNSA. This CDR3 has 16 amino acids. DNA of the CDR3: TGTGCCAGCAGCTTAGATTCGGGAGCGGGTCGGGAGACCCAGTACTTC. Translation gives CASSLDSGAGRETQYF. The variable domain in full, with the rest retrieved from reference TRBV7-2 and TRBJ2-5, is GAGVSQSPSNKVTEKGKDVELRCDPISGHTALYWYRQSLGQGLEFLIYFQGNSAPDKSGLPSDRFSAERTGGSVSTLTIQRTQQEDSAVYLCASSLDSGAGRETQYFGPGTRLLVL.